This T cell receptor (beta chain) was documented in a study of T-cell memory formation after mild COVID-19. Turning to the study itself: Largely, TCR clusters stayed within a single donor.

TCRdb processed the 5' RACE reads anew with MiXCR; each CDR3 protein has one entry. The table records roughly 190,000 distinct CDR3 sequences, around 30% of them present only once. This clonotype was counted between two and nine times. Its antigen is still unknown. The germline V gene has CDR1 SGHAT and CDR2 FQNNGV. The CDR3 length is 17 residues. After removal of 2 bases from V and 0 bases from J, the junction contained 7 bases not matched to a gene. Study results and limitations: In second-wave clones peaking day 37, SARS-CoV-2 specificity remained unconfirmed. Clones that contracted clustered mainly in CM and EM if CD4+ and in EMRA if CD8+.

The sample consisted of PBMCs or a T cell subset sorted from them (not recorded which). The V gene is TRBV11-2, the J gene TRBJ2-3, with 8 bases fitting TRBD1. This TCR came from an adult woman who had mild COVID-19 (a few samples of this study predate the infection). Cell type and time point are not known. The CDR3: CASSLFGTGRSTDTQYF. The CDR3 bases are TGTGCCAGCAGCTTATTCGGGACAGGCCGTAGCACAGATACGCAGTATTTT. Together with reference TRBV11-2 and TRBJ2-3, the CDR3 gives the full variable domain: EAGVAQSPRYKIIEKRQSVAFWCNPISGHATLYWYQQILGQGPKLLIQFQNNGVVDDSQLPKDRFSAERLKGVDSTLKIQPAKLEDSAVYLCASSLFGTGRSTDTQYFGPGTRLTVL.